These T cell receptor beta chains were read from a single sample in a study of T cell clonotyping in hematopoietic cell transplantation. The repertoire was sequenced with immunoSEQ multiplex PCR; TCRdb's copy has only in-frame clones and lacks some. This sample yields more than 15,000 clones, of which about 90% are seen a single time; approximately 5% belongs to the top ten. Sequencing used peripheral blood mononuclear cells. These receptors were collected from a man in his forties or fifties in good health. Some clones in this sample may be carry-over from other donors' samples. The CDR3 runs from the conserved cysteine through the conserved F or W. Fields, in order: J gene, D gene, clone size, V gene, CDR3 DNA, CDR3 protein. D genes are given only for firm matches. Clone sizes are given selectively: once, few, many, or a class where the clone is expanded.

TRBJ2-1	TRBD2	NA	TRBV15	TGTGCCACCAGCTTGAGACGGGAGGGTAATGAGCAGTTCTTC	CATSLRREGNEQFF
TRBJ2-1	TRBD1	NA	TRBV20-1	TGCAGTGCGACTCAGGGGGATGAGCAGTTCTTC	CSATQGDEQFF
TRBJ2-5	NA	NA	TRBV7-2	TGTGCCAGCAGCTTAGCGCAGCAAGAGACCCAGTACTTC	CASSLAQQETQYF
TRBJ1-4	NA	NA	TRBV4-1	TGCGCCAGCAGCCACGAGGGAGACAGGTATAATGAAAAACTGTTTTTT	CASSHEGDRYNEKLFF
TRBJ2-7	NA	NA	TRBV27	TGTGCCAGCAGTTTAGGCAGGGGTTACGAGCAGTACTTC	CASSLGRGYEQYF
TRBJ1-1	TRBD1	NA	TRBV9	TGTGCCAGCAGCGTGGGGGGAAGTGTACAGGGGCTCACTGAAGCTTTCTTT	CASSVGGSVQGLTEAFF
TRBJ2-5	TRBD2	NA	TRBV6-5	TGTGCCAGCAGCCTTACTAGCGGCAAAGAGACCCAGTACTTC	CASSLTSGKETQYF
TRBJ2-2	NA	NA	TRBV11-3	TGTGCCAGCAGCTACAACACCGGGGAGCTGTTTTTT	CASSYNTGELFF
TRBJ2-3	TRBD2	once	TRBV10-2	TGCGCCAGCAGTCGGGCGGGGGAAACAGATACGCAGTATTTT	CASSRAGETDTQYF
TRBJ2-1	NA	NA	TRBV29-1	TGCAGCGTTTCGGAGTCGCCGGGCTCCATAAGCTCCTACAATGAGCAGTTCTTC	CSVSESPGSISSYNEQFF
TRBJ2-7	NA	NA	TRBV4-3	TGCGCCAGCAGCCGGGGGGCAGCCTACGAGCAGTACTTC	CASSRGAAYEQYF
TRBJ1-3	NA	NA	TRBV6-6	TGTGCCAGCAGTTTCAGACAGTTCAGCTCTGGAAACACCATATATTTT	CASSFRQFSSGNTIYF
TRBJ2-3	TRBD2	once	TRBV6-5	TGTGCCAGCGTCCAGCGGGGAACAGATACGCAGTATTTT	CASVQRGTDTQYF
TRBJ2-7	TRBD1	NA	TRBV19	TGTGCCAGTAGTATTGGACAGGGGGCCTACGAGCAGTACTTC	CASSIGQGAYEQYF
TRBJ1-5	NA	few	TRBV13	TGTGCCAGCAGCTTACAAGGGGCTGGCAATCAGCCCCAGCATTTT	CASSLQGAGNQPQHF
TRBJ2-5	TRBD2	NA	TRBV5-1	TGCGCCAGCAGCTTGACTAGCGGGGGAGAGACCCAGTACTTC	CASSLTSGGETQYF